Listed below are T cell receptor beta chains from one sample, sequenced in a study of blood T cell repertoires in COVID-19. Profiled with immunoSEQ multiplex PCR; TCRdb holds only in-frame clones, not every one. This table has about 58,000 clones, around 85% appearing once. The sequencing sample was made of peripheral blood. These receptors all come from a woman between 65 and 79 years old with active COVID-19. Each CDR3 is given with its conserved first and last residue.

TRBV3-1/TRBV3-2	TRBJ2-7	CASSQGSEQYF
TRBV4-1	TRBJ2-7	CASSQTSAGVREQYF
TRBV5-4	TRBJ2-7	CASSLPGDSGYEQYF
TRBV2	TRBJ2-1	CASIPLRDEQFF
TRBV30	TRBJ2-2	CAWERGSNTGELFF
TRBV4-1	TRBJ1-5	CASSPGTRWAQPQHF
TRBV19	TRBJ2-5	CASSLGGQEETQYF
TRBV5-3	TRBJ1-1	CARSLARKGPGDTEAFF
TRBV20-1	TRBJ1-2	CSASLTGLGGYTF
TRBV4-1	TRBJ1-5	CASSHPGQGAGDQPQHF
TRBV12-2	TRBJ1-4	CASRADRGRVEKLFF
TRBV19	TRBJ2-7	CASSTTQGPIYEQYF
TRBV2	TRBJ1-5	CASRAPRGNQPQHF
TRBV19	TRBJ2-7	CASSMEQSKTYEQYF
TRBV28	TRBJ2-7	CASSLGDRVYEQYF
TRBV7-9	TRBJ2-7	CASSEGQGGYEQYF
TRBV28	TRBJ1-2	CASSIRDGYTF
TRBV3-1/TRBV3-2	TRBJ2-1	CASSRLAGNEQFF